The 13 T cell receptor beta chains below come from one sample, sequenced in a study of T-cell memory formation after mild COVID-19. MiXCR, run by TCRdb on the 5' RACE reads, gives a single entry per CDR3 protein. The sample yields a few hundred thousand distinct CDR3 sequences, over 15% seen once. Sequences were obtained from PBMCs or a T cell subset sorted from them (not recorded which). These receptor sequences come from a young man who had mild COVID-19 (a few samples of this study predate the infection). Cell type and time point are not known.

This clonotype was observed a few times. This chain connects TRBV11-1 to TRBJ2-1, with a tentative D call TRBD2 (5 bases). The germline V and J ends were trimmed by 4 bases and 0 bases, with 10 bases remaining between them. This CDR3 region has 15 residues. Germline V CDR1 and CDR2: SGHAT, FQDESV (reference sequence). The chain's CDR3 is CASSSTIGSYNEQFF. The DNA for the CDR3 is TGTGCCAGCAGCTCGACTATCGGCTCCTACAATGAGCAGTTCTTC.

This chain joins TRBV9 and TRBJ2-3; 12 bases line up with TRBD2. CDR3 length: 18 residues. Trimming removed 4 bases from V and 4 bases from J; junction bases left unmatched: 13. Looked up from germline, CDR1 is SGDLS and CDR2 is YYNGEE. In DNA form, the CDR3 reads TGTGCCAGCAGCCCGAGACTAGCGGGGGACCGGATCGCAGATACGCAGTATTTT. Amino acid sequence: CASSPRLAGDRIADTQYF.

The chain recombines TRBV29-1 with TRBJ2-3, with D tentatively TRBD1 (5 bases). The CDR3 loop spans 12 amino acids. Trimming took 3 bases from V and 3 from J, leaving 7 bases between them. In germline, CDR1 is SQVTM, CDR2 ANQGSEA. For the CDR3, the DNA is TGCAGCGTTGACGCAGGGACAGATACGCAGTATTTT. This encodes CSVDAGTDTQYF.

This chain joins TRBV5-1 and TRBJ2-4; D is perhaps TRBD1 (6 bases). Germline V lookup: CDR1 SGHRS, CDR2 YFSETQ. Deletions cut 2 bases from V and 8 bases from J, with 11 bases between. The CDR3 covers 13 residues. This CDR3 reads CASSFGAGDIQYF. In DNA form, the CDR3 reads TGCGCCAGCAGCTTCGGGGCAGGGGACATTCAGTACTTC. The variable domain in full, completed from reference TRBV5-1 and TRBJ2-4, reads KAGVTQTPRYLIKTRGQQVTLSCSPISGHRSVSWYQQTPGQGLQFLFEYFSETQRNKGNFPGRFSGRQFSNSRSEMNVSTLELGDSALYLCASSFGAGDIQYFGAGTRLSVL.

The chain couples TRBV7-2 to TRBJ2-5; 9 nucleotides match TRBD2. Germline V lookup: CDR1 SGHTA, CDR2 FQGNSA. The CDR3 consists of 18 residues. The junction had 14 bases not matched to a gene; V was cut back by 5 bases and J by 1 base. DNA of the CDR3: TGTGCCAGCAGCCCGCTCCGGGGGGCACTAGCGGGCCAAGAGACCCAGTACTTC. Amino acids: CASSPLRGALAGQETQYF.

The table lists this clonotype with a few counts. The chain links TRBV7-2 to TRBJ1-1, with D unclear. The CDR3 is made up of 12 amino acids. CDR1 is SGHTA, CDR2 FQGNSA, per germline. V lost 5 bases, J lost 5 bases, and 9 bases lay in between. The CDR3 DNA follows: TGTGCCAGCAGCCTCTCGTGGACTGAAGCTTTCTTT. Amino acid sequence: CASSLSWTEAFF.

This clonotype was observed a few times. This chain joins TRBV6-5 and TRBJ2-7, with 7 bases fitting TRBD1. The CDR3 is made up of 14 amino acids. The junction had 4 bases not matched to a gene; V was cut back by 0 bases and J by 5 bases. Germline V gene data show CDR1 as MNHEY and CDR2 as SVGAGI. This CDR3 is CASSYSLTGDEQYF. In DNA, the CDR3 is TGTGCCAGCAGTTACTCGTTAACAGGGGACGAGCAGTACTTC.

This CDR3 reads CAIRGQGPYNEQFF. CDR3 in DNA: TGTGCCATCAGAGGACAGGGCCCCTACAATGAGCAGTTCTTC. V is TRBV10-3 and J is TRBJ2-1; TRBD1 matches at 8 bases. The germline gives CDR1 ENHRY, CDR2 SYGVKD. The CDR3 length is 14 residues. Losses at the gene ends were 6 bases for V and 2 bases for J; bases not matched to a gene: 3.

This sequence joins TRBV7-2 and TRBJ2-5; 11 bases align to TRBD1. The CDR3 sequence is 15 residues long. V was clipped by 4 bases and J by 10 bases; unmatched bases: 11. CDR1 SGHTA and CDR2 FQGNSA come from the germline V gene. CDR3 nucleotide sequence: TGTGCCAGCAGCTCGAGACCCGGGACAGGGGGAGACCAGTACTTC. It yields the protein CASSSRPGTGGDQYF.

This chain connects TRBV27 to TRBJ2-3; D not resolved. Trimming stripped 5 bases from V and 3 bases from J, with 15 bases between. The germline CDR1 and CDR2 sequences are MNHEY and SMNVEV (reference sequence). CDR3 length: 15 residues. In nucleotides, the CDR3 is TGTGCCAGCAGTCCGAGGTTGGACGAAACAGATACGCAGTATTTT. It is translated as CASSPRLDETDTQYF.

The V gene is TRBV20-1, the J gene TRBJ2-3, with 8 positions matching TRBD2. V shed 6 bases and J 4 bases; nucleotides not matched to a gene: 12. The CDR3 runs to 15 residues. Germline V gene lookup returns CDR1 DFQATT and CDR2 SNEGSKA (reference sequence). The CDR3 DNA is TGCAGTGCCCTTAGGGCTAGCGGGCCCTCAGATACGCAGTATTTT. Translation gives CSALRASGPSDTQYF.

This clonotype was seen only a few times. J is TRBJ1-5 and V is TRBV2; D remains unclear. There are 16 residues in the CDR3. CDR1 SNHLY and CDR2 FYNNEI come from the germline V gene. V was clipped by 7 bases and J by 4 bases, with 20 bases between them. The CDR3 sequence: CASMGEGRAGNQPQHF. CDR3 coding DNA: TGTGCCAGCATGGGCGAGGGCCGTGCCGGTAATCAGCCCCAGCATTTT.

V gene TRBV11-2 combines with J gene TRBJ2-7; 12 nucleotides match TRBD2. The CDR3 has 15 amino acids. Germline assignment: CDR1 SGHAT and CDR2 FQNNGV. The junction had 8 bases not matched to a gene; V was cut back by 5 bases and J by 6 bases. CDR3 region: CASSLSRGLAGEQYF. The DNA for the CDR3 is TGTGCCAGCAGCCTCTCACGGGGACTAGCGGGCGAGCAGTACTTC.